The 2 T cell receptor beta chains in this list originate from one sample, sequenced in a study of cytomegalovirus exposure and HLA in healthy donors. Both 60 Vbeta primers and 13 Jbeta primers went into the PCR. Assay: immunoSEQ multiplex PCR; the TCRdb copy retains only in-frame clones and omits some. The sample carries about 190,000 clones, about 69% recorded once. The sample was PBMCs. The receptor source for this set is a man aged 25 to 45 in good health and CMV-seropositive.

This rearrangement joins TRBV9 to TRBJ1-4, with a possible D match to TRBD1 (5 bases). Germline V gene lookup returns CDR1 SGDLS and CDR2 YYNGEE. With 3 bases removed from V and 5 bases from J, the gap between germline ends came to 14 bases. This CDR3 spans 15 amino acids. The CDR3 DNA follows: TGTGCCAGCAGCGCACTGGGGGGTGGGAATGAAAAACTGTTTTTT. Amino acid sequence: CASSALGGGNEKLFF.

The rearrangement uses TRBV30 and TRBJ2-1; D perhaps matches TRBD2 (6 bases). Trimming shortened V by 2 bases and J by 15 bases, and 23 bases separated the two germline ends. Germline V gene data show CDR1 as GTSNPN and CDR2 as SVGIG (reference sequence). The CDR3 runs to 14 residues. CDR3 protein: CAWSRTTSRPRGFF. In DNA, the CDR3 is TGTGCCTGGAGTCGAACCACTAGCCGCCCGAGAGGGTTCTTC.